These T cell receptor beta chains were read from a single sample in a study of T cells in Graves' hyperthyroidism and ophthalmopathy. A single record per CDR3 protein comes from TCRdb applying MiXCR to the multiplex PCR reads. The sample contains approximately 430,000 distinct CDR3 sequences, around 14% of which appear only once. Sample: blood. The receptors were sampled from a woman aged 18-35 years with Graves' hyperthyroidism. Each CDR3 is given with its conserved first and last residue. The D gene is left open where the match is weak.

CDR3 protein,D gene,V gene,J gene
CAIRTLAEGYNEQFF,-,TRBV10-3,TRBJ2-1
CASSGGSVYEQFF,-,TRBV7-6,TRBJ2-1
CSAKGNEQFF,-,TRBV20-1,TRBJ2-1
CATRSGSGSKNIQYF,-,TRBV28,TRBJ2-4
CATSRDSRETQYF,-,TRBV15,TRBJ2-5
CASSPQGAAGGSPLHF,-,TRBV19,TRBJ1-6
CASSVRDIRVYGYTF,-,TRBV9,TRBJ1-2
CSAPSRQGAASGRYNEQFF,TRBD1,TRBV20-1,TRBJ2-1
CASKRRGFGSDQPQHF,-,TRBV13,TRBJ1-5
CASSILGTANQPQHF,TRBD1,TRBV19,TRBJ1-5
CSARGGRELYEQYF,-,TRBV20-1,TRBJ2-7
CASSWGGPSSGNTIYF,-,TRBV12-3/TRBV12-4,TRBJ1-3
CASSSGLADYNEQFF,TRBD2,TRBV12-3/TRBV12-4,TRBJ2-1
CSARDWGLGAFF,-,TRBV20-1,TRBJ1-1
CASSLDGTGQSYEQYF,-,TRBV5-1,TRBJ2-7
CASSLGGGRGYGYTF,-,TRBV7-8,TRBJ1-2
CATSREKAHLSVIAF,-,TRBV15,TRBJ1-2
CASSRTGSTDTQYF,-,TRBV5-6,TRBJ2-3
CASTRTGGNIQYF,TRBD1,TRBV6-2/TRBV6-3,TRBJ2-4
CASSPPGAGGQETQYF,TRBD1,TRBV12-3/TRBV12-4,TRBJ2-5
CASSLKRGSGANVLTF,-,TRBV11-2,TRBJ2-6
CASSLRPSSFYEQYF,-,TRBV5-5,TRBJ2-7
CSVDMGRVTGELFF,-,TRBV29-1,TRBJ2-2
CASSLIGGMYEQYF,-,TRBV7-3,TRBJ2-7
CAISESVRADEQYF,-,TRBV10-3,TRBJ2-7
CASSLLGAWGTGELFF,-,TRBV27,TRBJ2-2
CASSRTGGGDGYTF,TRBD1,TRBV11-1,TRBJ1-2
CASSQDGGYEQYF,-,TRBV3-1,TRBJ2-7
CASSQDPPGLAGGNNEQFF,TRBD2,TRBV3-1,TRBJ2-1
CASSYSIWGPHSGANVLTF,-,TRBV6-6,TRBJ2-6
CASSFGRRDQPQHF,-,TRBV6-1,TRBJ1-5
CASSPGTTSTGELFF,TRBD2,TRBV3-1,TRBJ2-2
CASSPYGTSGKETQYF,TRBD2,TRBV7-8,TRBJ2-5
CSAWRSGTTTGELFF,TRBD2,TRBV20-1,TRBJ2-2
CASSEAQGSTEAFF,-,TRBV6-1,TRBJ1-1